This T cell receptor beta chain was sequenced for a study of T cell responses to AZD1222 COVID-19 vaccine. General study results and limits: Females made up more of the donors, who were largely white British, and clonal diversity may have come out too low. Mapped onto spike, vaccine-associated CD4 TCRs spanned it and were dominant at 160-218 and 743-854.

Repertoires were generated with immunoSEQ multiplex PCR, while TCRdb's copy carries only in-frame clones and drops some. The sample yields over 130,000 clones, approximately 90% seen once. To note about this clone: The target antigen is unknown.

The clonotype was recovered from an adult who received the AZD1222 COVID-19 vaccine. The material was peripheral blood, obtained 28 days after the second AZD1222 dose.

CDR3 DNA sequence: TGCGCCAGCAGCCAAGATAGGACAGGGGCCTACGAGCAGTACTTC. Its protein is CASSQDRTGAYEQYF. This chain uses TRBV4-1 with TRBJ2-7; TRBD1 matches at 9 bases. With 0 bases clipped from V and 2 bases from J, the junction kept 2 bases outside the gene matches. Looked up from germline, CDR1 is MGHRA and CDR2 is YSYEKL. This CDR3 spans 15 amino acids.